The source of this TCR beta chain is a study of blood T cell repertoires in COVID-19. Across the whole study: Samples taken during acute and convalescent COVID-19 were collected in the United States, Italy and Spain. Sample material is recorded as cDNA or gDNA derived from T cells, B-cell-depleted T cells, or PBMCs.

Authors' analysis steps: Estimation of nucleated cell counts relied on the amplification of reference gene primers. The repertoire was sequenced with immunoSEQ multiplex PCR; TCRdb's copy has only in-frame clones and lacks some. The D gene and trimming were derived from the DNA, and the V and J assignments and clone size from that table. In the table there are tens of thousands of clones, around three quarters of which are singletons. The ends lost 7 bases at V and 0 bases at J; junction bases unmatched: 4. The CDR3 is made up of 14 amino acids. CDR1 and CDR2 from the germline V gene are SEHNR and FQNEAQ (reference sequence).

This clonotype was sampled from an elderly woman with acute or convalescent COVID-19. The sample taken for sequencing was peripheral blood. The rearrangement uses TRBV7-9 and TRBJ1-1; 8 bases are shared with TRBD1. CDR3 sequence reads: CASKGQGVNTEAFF. CDR3 nucleotides: TGTGCCAGCAAAGGACAGGGAGTGAACACTGAAGCTTTCTTT.